This T cell receptor beta chain is from a study of blood T cell repertoires in COVID-19. Study context: Samples of COVID-19 (acute and convalescent) were obtained from the United States, Italy and Spain. T cells, B-cell-depleted T cells, or PBMCs supplied cDNA or gDNA.

Those enrolled, adults aged about 18 to 95 years, came from 25 or so US areas. Cohort allocation depended upon clinical history that participants reported. The method was immunoSEQ multiplex PCR; TCRdb's version includes in-frame clones alone and lacks a portion of them. The table lists more than 150,000 clones, 60% to 80% of them singletons. Per germline, CDR1 LGHDT and CDR2 YNNKEL (reference sequence). This CDR3 contains 13 residues. Trimming took 3 bases from V and 3 from J; bases not matched to a gene: 2. The sample consisted of PBMCs or T cells enriched from blood (not recorded which). This receptor was identified in a woman in her forties or fifties who had recovered from COVID-19. This chain connects TRBV3-1 (or the pseudogene TRBV3-2) to TRBJ2-7; the match to TRBD1 covers 7 bases. The CDR3 DNA follows: TGTGCCAGCAGCCAGGGACAGATCTACGAGCAGTACTTC. Translating it yields CASSQGQIYEQYF.